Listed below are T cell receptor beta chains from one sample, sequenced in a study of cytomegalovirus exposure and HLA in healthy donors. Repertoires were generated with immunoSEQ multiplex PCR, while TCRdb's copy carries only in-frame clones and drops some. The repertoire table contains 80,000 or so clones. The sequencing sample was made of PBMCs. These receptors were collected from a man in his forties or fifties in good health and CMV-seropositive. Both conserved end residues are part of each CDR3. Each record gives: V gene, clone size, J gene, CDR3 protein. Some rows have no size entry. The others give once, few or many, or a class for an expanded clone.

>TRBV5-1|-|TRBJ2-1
CASSLTTERNEQFF
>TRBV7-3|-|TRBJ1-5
CASSPRTGREWDQPQHF
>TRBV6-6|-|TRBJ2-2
CASSQPGGLGTGELFF
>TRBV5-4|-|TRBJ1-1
CASRSLGWEGNTEAFF
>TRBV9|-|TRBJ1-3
CASSPQPTAGNTIYF
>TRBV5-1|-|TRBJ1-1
CASSLSGRDTEAFF
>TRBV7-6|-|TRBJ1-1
CASSLRTGGGNTEAFF
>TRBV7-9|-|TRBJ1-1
CASSLTGGLGGTEAFF
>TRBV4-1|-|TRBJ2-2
CASSQEDRRTGELFF
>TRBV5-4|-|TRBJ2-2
CASSAGQGQNTGELFF
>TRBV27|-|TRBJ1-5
CASTTLGQPQHF
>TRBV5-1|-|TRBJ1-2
CASSLAARVRNGYTF
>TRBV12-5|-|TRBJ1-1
CASGLATFTEAFF
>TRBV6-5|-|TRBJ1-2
CASSSGQDGYTF
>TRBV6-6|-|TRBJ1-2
CASSPGGGGGYTF
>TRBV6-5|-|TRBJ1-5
CASGGRQGNQPQHF
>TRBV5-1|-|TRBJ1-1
CASTLDGQGATEAFF
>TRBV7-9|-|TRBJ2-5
CASSNQWDRRETQYF
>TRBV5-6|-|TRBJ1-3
CASSFPGREAGNTIYF
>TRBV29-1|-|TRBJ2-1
CSVSTGPSYNEQFF
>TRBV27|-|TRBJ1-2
CASSSPGGGDYGYTF
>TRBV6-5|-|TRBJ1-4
CASSFQGATNEKLFF
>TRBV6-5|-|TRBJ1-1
CASSFDVTGDTEAFF
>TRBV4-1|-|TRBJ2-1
CASSQEVWRSYNEQFF
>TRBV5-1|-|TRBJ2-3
CASSLMAGGVPDTQYF
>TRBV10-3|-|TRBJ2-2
CAISPDRQNTGELFF
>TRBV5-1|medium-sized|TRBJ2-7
CASSNYGTGYSYEQYF
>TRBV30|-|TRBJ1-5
CAWSVNGGQPQHF
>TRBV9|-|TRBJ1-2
CASSVGTGRGGYTF
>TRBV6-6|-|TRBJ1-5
CASSNSDSDQPQHF
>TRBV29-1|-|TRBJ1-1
CSATSTGSSTEAFF
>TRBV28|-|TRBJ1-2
CASSFLTRVYGYTF
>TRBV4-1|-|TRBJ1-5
CASSQDVGRGGNQPQHF
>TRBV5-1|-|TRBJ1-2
CASSLEAETYGYTF
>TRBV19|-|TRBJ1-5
CASSIEESNQPQHF
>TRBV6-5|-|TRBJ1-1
CASSPPGGSGEAFF
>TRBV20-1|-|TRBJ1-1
CSAKWGEAFF
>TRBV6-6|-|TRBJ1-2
CASASSGVNYGYTF
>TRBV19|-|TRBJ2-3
CASSSGGLAGADTQYF
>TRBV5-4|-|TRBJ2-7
CASSLGQGGYEQYF
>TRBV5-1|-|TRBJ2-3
CASSPGTSTDTQYF
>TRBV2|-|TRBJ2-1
CASSARTSGGLDEQFF
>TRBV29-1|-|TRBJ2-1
CSVETASSYNEQFF
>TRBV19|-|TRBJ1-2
CATGMGTVAYGYTF
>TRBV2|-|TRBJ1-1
CASSRQRGNTEAFF
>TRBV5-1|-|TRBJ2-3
CASSDGPNGLARYF
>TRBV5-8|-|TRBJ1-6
CASSPYGTGVRNSPLHF
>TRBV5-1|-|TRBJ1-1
CASRTGHVNTEAFF
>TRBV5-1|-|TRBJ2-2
CASSFPRDRGLLTGELFF
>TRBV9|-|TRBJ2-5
CASSGDRPLEQYF
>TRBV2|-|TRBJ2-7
CASSPGQVGSYEQYF
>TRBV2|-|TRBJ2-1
CASSPLNEQFF
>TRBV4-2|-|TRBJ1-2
CASSQETRGGYTF
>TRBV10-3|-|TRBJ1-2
CAITSANSNYGYTF
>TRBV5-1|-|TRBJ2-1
CASSLAAAPGGPRGEQFF